The present TCR beta chain was sequenced within a study of T cell repertoires and Cas9 in healthy adults. Study context: SpCas9-reactive CD4 and CD8 T cells were characterized for potency, cytotoxicity and lineage. Study results and limitations: Reportedly, SpCas9-reactive effector T cell proliferation and function were mitigated by SpCas9-reactive Tregs in vitro.

Trimming took 5 bases from V and 8 from J, leaving 18 bases between them. CDR1 and CDR2 (germline): GTSNPN, SVGIG (reference sequence). This CDR3 contains 13 residues. Method: immunoSEQ multiplex PCR; TCRdb's copy keeps in-frame clones and lacks some. This table has over 20,000 clones, roughly nine tenths appearing once. The count of this clone is one. The antigen is undetermined. The genes are TRBV30 and TRBJ1-2, with a tentative D call TRBD1 (6 bases). The sequence came from a human donor in good health. The material sequenced was CD4+ effector T cells (CD127+, CD25-, CD137-, CD154-) from PBMCs; culture status not recorded. The CDR3 nucleotides are TGTGCCTGGGGAAGGGGCAGGGGTTTAGGCTACACCTTC. Its protein product is CAWGRGRGLGYTF.